This entry features one T cell receptor beta chain sequence. This clonotype showed up just once. Its antigen is not yet known. No qualities accompany the bases; no much larger clone lies one base away. Just one read gives weak support. The CDR3 covers 14 residues, taking in both the cysteine and the phenylalanine. Only the CDR3 part of the read is kept: 42 bases, read in frame from the first base. V loses 4 bases of germline sequence and J loses 1 base, and the interval between the two ends is 10 bases. Ficoll-Paque density gradient centrifugation was the method used to isolate PBMCs. TCRdb shows the sequencer as Illumina NovaSeq 6000. TCRalpha and TCRbeta cDNA libraries were constructed by 5'RACE with constant-segment primers, with sample barcodes and unique molecular identifiers being introduced. Trizol reagent was used to extract RNA from every sample. Library amplification was performed in two PCR steps, and a second sample barcode and Illumina TruSeq adapters were introduced in the second step. Libraries were sequenced on an Illumina NovaSeq with 2 x 150 bp paired-end reads. On the study's bioinformatics: With migec v1.2.7, reads were demultiplexed and then collapsed into UMI-guided consensus sequences. Using mixcr v2.1.11, the UMI consensuses were aligned to TRA and TRB V and J templates and assembled into clonotypes. A clonotype was counted as expanded or contracted only if both edgeR and NoisET called the change significant, with noise models trained on biological replicates. For edgeR calls, the thresholds were a false discovery rate-adjusted p below 0.01 and a log2 fold-change of 1. PCA with hierarchical clustering of max-normalized trajectories of the 1000 most abundant clonotypes was used as exploratory dynamics analysis. Each responding clone was given a CD4 or CD8 phenotype based on the CD4+ and CD8+ repertoires, which had been sequenced separately. TCRdb trimmed the raw reads at Q25, called clones with MiXCR and kept productive beta chains. Rows matching on CDR3 protein sequence are summarized as one entry with the most common DNA and genes. It is TCRdb's table, rather than the study itself, that gives the V and J calls and clone size. The sample data list about 560,000 distinct CDR3 sequences, and over 15% of these were observed just once. 12% of the sample goes to the ten largest clones.

This entry comes from a study of T-cell memory formation after mild COVID-19 listed by TCRdb under 2021. At the level of the whole study: TCR sequence clusters from the two donors were found to be largely donor specific. T-cell clones expanding and contracting after mild COVID-19 in a couple of donors were tracked by longitudinal TCRalpha and TCRbeta repertoire sequencing. The cohort comprised two young, previously healthy adult volunteers, one female and one male.

Paper-wide results and their limitations: Contracting CD4+ clones turned up mainly in the CM and EM memory subsets, whereas EMRA was where CD8+ clones were enriched. The study covered only a couple of mild cases, and larger cohorts including severe cases with pre-infection samples were considered necessary. From day 15 to 85, contracting clones showed balanced CD4/CD8 phenotypes, whereas a second wave of clones that expanded from day 15 to 37 leaned towards CD4+. Some responding clones were detected in pre-infection memory, suggesting pre-existing cross-reactive memory T cells joined the SARS-CoV-2 response. The second-wave clones that peaked on day 37 were not confirmed to be SARS-CoV-2 specific.

This clonotype was sampled from an adult woman who had mild COVID-19 (a few samples of this study predate the infection). The sample titles of this study are shuffled in the database, so cell type and time point are left out; the donor was told from shared clones. The receptor chain draws on TRBV12-3 or TRBV12-4 and TRBJ1-1; a confident D gene designation cannot be given. The sequenced sample consisted of PBMCs or a T cell subset sorted from them (not recorded which). The CDR3 amino acid sequence is: CASSWGRANTEAFF. Here is the DNA: TGTGCCAGCAGTTGGGGAAGAGCGAACACTGAAGCTTTCTTT.